The clone carrying this TCR beta chain has a handful of counts. The sample comes from a study of T-cell memory formation after mild COVID-19. Germline V gives CDR1 SGHVS, CDR2 FQNEAQ. CDR3 length: 16 residues. The ends lost 4 bases at V and 3 bases at J; junction bases unmatched: 5. TCRdb analysed the 5' RACE reads with MiXCR anew, one entry per CDR3 protein. The repertoire holds 170,000 or so distinct CDR3 sequences, over 20% seen once, with more than 20% in the top ten. Source material: PBMCs or a T cell subset sorted from them (not recorded which). The genes are TRBV7-8 and TRBJ1-6, with TRBD1 identical over 8 bases. The receptor's source is an adult woman who had mild COVID-19 (a few samples of this study predate the infection). Cell type and time point are not known. The CDR3 spells CASSSGTGNYNSPLHF. DNA for the CDR3: TGTGCCAGCAGCTCCGGGACAGGCAACTATAATTCACCCCTCCACTTT.